This TCR beta chain is from a study of cytomegalovirus exposure and HLA in healthy donors. The PCR had 60 Vbeta and 13 Jbeta primers. Here immunoSEQ multiplex PCR was the method, and the copy in TCRdb shows in-frame clones only, minus some. Of around 170,000 clones detected, 82% appear once; the ten largest clones hold around 0.75%. Broader study findings: Clonal expansion was found to be greater in HLA-associated TCR beta chains than in equally common others in a later analysis. Later on, an analysis showed TCR association rates differing by HLA locus, with DRB1 the most and HLA-C the fewest. Three chains tied to CMV proved CMV antigen-specific in vitro.

Details on this clone: As yet, its antigen is unknown.

Each donor's status was that of a healthy bone marrow donor. The length of the CDR3 is 15 residues. CDR1 and CDR2 from the germline V gene are SGHRS and YFSETQ. V lost 1 base and J lost 6, with 13 bases in between. Material for sequencing was PBMCs. This chain links TRBV5-1 with TRBJ1-4, with unresolved D. The receptor's source is a woman under 30 in good health and CMV-seronegative. CDR3 coding DNA: TGCGCCAGCAGCTTGACGGGGAGGACCGATGAAAAACTGTTTTTT. This gives the protein CASSLTGRTDEKLFF.